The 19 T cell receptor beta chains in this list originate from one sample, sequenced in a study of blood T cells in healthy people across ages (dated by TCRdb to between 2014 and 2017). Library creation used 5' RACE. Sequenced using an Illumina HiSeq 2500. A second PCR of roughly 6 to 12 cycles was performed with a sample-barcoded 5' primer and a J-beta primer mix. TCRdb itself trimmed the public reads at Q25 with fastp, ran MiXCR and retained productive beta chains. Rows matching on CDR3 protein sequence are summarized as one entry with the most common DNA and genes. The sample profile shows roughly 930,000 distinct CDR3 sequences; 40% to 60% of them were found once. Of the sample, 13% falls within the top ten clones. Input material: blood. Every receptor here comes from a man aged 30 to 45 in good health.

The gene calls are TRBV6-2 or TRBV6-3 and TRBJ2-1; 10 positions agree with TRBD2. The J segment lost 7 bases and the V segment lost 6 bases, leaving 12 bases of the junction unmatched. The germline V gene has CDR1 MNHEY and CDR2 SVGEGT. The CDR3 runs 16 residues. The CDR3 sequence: CASRGVSGGAVNEQFF. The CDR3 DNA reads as TGTGCCAGCAGGGGGGTGAGCGGGGGGGCCGTGAATGAGCAGTTCTTC.

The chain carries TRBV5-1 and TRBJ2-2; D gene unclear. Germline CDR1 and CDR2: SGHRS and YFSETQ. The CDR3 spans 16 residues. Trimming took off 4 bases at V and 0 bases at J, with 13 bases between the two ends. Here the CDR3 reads CASSPGRETNTGELFF. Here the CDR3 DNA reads TGCGCCAGCAGCCCAGGACGCGAAACGAACACCGGGGAGCTGTTTTTT.

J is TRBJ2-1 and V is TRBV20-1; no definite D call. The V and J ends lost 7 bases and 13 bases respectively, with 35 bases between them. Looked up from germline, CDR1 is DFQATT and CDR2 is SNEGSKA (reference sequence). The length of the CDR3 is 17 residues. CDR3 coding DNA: TGCAGTGTCAACCGACCTGCGACGTGGAAGGTACAAGAGACCCAGTTCTTC. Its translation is CSVNRPATWKVQETQFF.

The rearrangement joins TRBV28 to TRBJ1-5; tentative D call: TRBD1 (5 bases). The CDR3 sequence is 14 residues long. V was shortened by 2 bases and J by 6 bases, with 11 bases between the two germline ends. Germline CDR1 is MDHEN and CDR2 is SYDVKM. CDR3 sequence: CASSLAGLAQPQHF. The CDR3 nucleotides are TGTGCCAGCAGTTTAGCAGGGTTGGCTCAGCCCCAGCATTTT.

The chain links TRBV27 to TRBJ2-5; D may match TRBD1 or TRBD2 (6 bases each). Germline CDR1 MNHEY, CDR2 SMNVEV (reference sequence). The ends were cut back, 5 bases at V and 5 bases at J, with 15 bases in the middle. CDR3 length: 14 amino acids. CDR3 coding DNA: TGTGCCAGCAGTGGCACGGGGGCCGGGGAGACCCAGTACTTC. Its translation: CASSGTGAGETQYF.

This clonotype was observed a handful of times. The DNA for the CDR3 is TGTGCCAGCAGCTTAGCAGGGTTCCACGAGCAGTACTTC. It yields the protein CASSLAGFHEQYF. The V call is TRBV5-5, the J call TRBJ2-7; weak D call: TRBD1 (5 bases). V was clipped by 2 bases and J by 5 bases, with 11 bases between them. Germline lookup yields CDR1 SGHKS and CDR2 YYEKEE (reference sequence). This CDR3 contains 13 residues.

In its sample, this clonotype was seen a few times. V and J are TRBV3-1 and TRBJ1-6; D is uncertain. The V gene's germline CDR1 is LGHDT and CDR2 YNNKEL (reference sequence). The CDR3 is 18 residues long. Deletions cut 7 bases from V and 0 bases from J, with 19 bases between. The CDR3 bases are TGTGCCAGCACCTCCTCAGGCGGGATCAGCTCCTATAATTCACCCCTCCACTTT. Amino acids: CASTSSGGISSYNSPLHF.

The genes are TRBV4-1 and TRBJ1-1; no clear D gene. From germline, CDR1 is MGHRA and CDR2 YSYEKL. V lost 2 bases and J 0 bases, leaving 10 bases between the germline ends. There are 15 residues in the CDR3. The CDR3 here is CASSQHEGMNTEAFF. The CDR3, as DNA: TGCGCCAGCAGCCAACATGAGGGCATGAACACTGAAGCTTTCTTT.

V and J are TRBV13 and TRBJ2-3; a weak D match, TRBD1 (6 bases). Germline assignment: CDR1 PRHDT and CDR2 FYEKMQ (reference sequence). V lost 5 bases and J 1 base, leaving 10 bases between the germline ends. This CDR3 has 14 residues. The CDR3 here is CASSKGQRTDTQYF. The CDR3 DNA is TGTGCCAGCAGCAAAGGACAGCGCACAGATACGCAGTATTTT.

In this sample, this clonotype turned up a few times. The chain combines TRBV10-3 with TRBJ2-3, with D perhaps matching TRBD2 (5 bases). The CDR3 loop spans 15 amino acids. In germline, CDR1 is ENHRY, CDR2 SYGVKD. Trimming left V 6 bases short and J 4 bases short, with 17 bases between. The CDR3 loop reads CAISKLVTGADTQYF. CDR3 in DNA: TGTGCCATCAGCAAACTAGTAACGGGCGCAGATACGCAGTATTTT.

The CDR3 spells CATRQLNYGYTF. The CDR3 bases are TGTGCCACGCGACAGCTTAACTATGGCTACACCTTC. The rearrangement uses TRBV2 and TRBJ1-2; a possible D gene is TRBD1 (5 bases). The V end lost 10 bases, the J end lost 1 base, and 10 bases lay between the germline ends. Per the germline V gene, CDR1 is SNHLY and CDR2 is FYNNEI. CDR3 length: 12 residues.

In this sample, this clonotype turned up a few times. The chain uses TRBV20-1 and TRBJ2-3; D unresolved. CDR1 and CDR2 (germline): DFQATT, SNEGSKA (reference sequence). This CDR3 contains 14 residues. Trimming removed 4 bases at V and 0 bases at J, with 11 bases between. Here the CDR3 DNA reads TGCAGTGCTACCTCCGGCGGTAGCACAGATACGCAGTATTTT. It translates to CSATSGGSTDTQYF.

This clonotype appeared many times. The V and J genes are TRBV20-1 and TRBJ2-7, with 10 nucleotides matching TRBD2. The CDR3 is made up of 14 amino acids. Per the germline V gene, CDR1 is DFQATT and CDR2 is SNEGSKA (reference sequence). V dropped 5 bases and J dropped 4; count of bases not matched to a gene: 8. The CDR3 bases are TGCAGTGCTCCCCCGGCTAGCGGGGGTTACGAGCAGTACTTC. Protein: CSAPPASGGYEQYF.

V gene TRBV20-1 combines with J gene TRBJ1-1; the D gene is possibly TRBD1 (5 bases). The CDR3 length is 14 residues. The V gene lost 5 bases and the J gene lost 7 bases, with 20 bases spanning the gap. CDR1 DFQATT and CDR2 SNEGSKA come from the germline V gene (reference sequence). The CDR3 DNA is TGCAGTGCTGGGGCGGCAGGTGGAGAATTTGAAGCTTTCTTT. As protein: CSAGAAGGEFEAFF.

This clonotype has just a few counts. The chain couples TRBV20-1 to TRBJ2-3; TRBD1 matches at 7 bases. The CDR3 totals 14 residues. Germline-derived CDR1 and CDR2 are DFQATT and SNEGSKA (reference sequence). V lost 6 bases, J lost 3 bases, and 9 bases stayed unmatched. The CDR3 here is CSARQGSGTDTQYF. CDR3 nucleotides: TGCAGTGCCCGACAGGGAAGTGGGACAGATACGCAGTATTTT.

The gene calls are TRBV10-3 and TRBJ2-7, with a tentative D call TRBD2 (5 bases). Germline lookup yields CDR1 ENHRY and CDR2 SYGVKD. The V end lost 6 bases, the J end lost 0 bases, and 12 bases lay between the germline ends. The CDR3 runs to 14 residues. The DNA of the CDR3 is TGTGCCATCAGGGCGCCGGGGAGCTCCTACGAGCAGTACTTC. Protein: CAIRAPGSSYEQYF.

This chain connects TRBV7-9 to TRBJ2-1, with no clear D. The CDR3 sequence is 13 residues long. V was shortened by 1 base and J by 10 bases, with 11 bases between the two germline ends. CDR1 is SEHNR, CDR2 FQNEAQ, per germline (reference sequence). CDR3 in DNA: TGTGCCAGCAGCTTAGACTCCTTTGCCGAGCAGTTCTTC. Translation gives CASSLDSFAEQFF.

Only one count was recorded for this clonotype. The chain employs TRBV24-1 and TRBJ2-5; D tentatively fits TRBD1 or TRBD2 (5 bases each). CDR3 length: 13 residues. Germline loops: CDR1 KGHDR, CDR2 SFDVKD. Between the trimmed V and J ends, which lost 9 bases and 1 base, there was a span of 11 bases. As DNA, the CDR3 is TGTGCCACCGGGGGAGCCGGCCAAGAGACCCAGTACTTC. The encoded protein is CATGGAGQETQYF.

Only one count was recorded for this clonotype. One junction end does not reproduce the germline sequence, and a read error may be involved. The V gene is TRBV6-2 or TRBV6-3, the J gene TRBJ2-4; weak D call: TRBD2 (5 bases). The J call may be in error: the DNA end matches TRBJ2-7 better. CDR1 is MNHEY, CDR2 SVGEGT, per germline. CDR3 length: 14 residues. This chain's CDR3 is CASGYLSGTYEQYF. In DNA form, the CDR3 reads TGTGCCAGCGGTTACCTCAGCGGAACCTACGAGCAGTACTTC.